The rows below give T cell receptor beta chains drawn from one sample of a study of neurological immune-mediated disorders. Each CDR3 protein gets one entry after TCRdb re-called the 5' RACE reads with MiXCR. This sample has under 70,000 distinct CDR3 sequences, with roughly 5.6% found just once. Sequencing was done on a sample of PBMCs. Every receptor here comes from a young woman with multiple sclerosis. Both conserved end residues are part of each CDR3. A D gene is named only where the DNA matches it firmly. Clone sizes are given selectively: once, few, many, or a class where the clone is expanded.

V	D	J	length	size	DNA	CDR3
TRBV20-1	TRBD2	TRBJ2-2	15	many	TGCAGTGCTAGAGTATGGCGGGGGGTAACCGGGGAGCTGTTTTTT	CSARVWRGVTGELFF
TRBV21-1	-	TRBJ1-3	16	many	TGTGCCAGCGGCCGACAGGGAACCTTCTCTGGAAACACCATATATTTT	CASGRQGTFSGNTIYF
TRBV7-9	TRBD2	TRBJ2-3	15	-	TGTGCCAGCAGGAGTTCGCGGGGACTACCGGATACGCAGTATTTT	CASRSSRGLPDTQYF
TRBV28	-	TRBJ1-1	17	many	TGTGCCAGCACCCTTAGGTGGGGGTATGTTTTGGACACTGAAGCTTTCTTT	CASTLRWGYVLDTEAFF
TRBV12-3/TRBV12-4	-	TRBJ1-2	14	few	TGTGCCAGCAGACCACCGGGACATAAGAATGGCTACACCTTC	CASRPPGHKNGYTF
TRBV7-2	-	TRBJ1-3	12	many	TGTGCCAGCAGCTTATACAGCCCCTACCTATATTTT	CASSLYSPYLYF
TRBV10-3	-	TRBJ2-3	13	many	TGTGCCATCAGTTCCGGGGAGGAAAGGACGCAGTATTTT	CAISSGEERTQYF
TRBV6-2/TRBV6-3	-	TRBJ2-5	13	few	TGTGCCAGCCACCGGGACCAGGCGGGGACCCAGTACTTC	CASHRDQAGTQYF
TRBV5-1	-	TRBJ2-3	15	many	TGCGCCAGCAGCAACAGTGAGGGAACCACAGATACGCAGTATTTT	CASSNSEGTTDTQYF
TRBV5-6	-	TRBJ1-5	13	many	TGTGCCAGCAGCTTGGGCAGAAGTCAGCCCCAGCATTTT	CASSLGRSQPQHF
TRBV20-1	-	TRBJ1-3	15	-	TGCAGTGCTAGACCTCCGAGCTCCTCTGGAAACACCATATATTTT	CSARPPSSSGNTIYF
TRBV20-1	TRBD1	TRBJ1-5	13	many	TGCAGTGCTAGAGGGACAGGATATCAGCCCCAGCATTTT	CSARGTGYQPQHF
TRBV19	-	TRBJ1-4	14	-	TGTGCCAGTAGTATACGGCAGGGTAATGAAAAACTGTTTTTT	CASSIRQGNEKLFF
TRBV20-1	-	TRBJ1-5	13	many	TGCAGTGCTAGAGATCCCCACGGTCAGCCCCAGCATTTT	CSARDPHGQPQHF
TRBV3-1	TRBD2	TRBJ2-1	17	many	TGTGCCAGCAGCCCGGGACTAGCGGGGGGGCTCTACAATGAGCAGTTCTTC	CASSPGLAGGLYNEQFF
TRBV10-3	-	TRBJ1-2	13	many	TGTGCCATCAGTGATGGGGCAGGCTATGGCTACACCTTC	CAISDGAGYGYTF
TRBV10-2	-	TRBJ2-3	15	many	TGCGCCAGCAGTGAGTCGCGGGGGCGCACAGATACGCAGTATTTT	CASSESRGRTDTQYF
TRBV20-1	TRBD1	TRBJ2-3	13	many	TGCAGTGCGATACAGGGGGCCACAGATACGCAGTATTTT	CSAIQGATDTQYF
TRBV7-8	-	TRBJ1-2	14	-	TGTGCCAGCAGCATACAGGGTCTTGACTATGGCTACACCTTC	CASSIQGLDYGYTF
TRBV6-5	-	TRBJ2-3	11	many	TGTGCCAGCAGACACACAGATACGCAGTATTTT	CASRHTDTQYF
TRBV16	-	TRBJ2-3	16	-	TGTGCCAGCAGCCAATCTAGGGACCTATTTCGAGATACGCAGTATTTT	CASSQSRDLFRDTQYF
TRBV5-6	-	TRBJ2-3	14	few	TGTGCCAGCAGCTTGGAGGTTCGTGCAGATACGCAGTATTTT	CASSLEVRADTQYF
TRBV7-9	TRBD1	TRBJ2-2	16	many	TGTGCCAGCAGCTCGTGGGCAGGGGGTAACACCGGGGAGCTGTTTTTT	CASSSWAGGNTGELFF
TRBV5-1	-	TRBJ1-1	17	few	TGCGCCAGCAGCTTGGGCACCGGCTACTCACCGAACACTGAAGCTTTCTTT	CASSLGTGYSPNTEAFF
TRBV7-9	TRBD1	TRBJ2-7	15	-	TGTGCCAGCAACGAATTAGACAGGGGGCTTGGGGAGCAGTACTTC	CASNELDRGLGEQYF
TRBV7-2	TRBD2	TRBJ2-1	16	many	TGTGCCAGCAGCCCAACGACTAGCGGGGGATCTCTTGAGCAGTTCTTC	CASSPTTSGGSLEQFF
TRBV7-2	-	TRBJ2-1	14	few	TGTGCCAGCAGGTCCCGTAGAGGGTTCAATGAGCAGTTCTTC	CASRSRRGFNEQFF
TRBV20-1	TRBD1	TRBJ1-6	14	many	TGCAGTGCAAGGGATCGGACAGGGTATTCACCCCTCCACTTT	CSARDRTGYSPLHF
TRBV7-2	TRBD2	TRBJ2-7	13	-	TGTGCCAGCAGCTTGGCGCGGGAGAACGAGCAGTACTTC	CASSLARENEQYF
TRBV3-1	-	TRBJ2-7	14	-	TGTGCCAGCAGCCAAGTAAGGTTTGGCTACGAGCAGTACTTC	CASSQVRFGYEQYF
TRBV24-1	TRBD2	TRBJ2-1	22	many	TGTGCCACCAGTGACCGACGACTAGCGGGGGGCCATTACCAGAGCTCCTACAATGAGCAGTTCTTC	CATSDRRLAGGHYQSSYNEQFF
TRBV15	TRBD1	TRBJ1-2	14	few	TGTGCCACCAGCACGAGAGCAACAGGGGTTGGCTACACCTTC	CATSTRATGVGYTF
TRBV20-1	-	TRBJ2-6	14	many	TGCAGTGCTAGAGATATAACTGGGGCCAACGTCCTGACTTTC	CSARDITGANVLTF
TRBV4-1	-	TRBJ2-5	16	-	TGCGCCAGCAGCCATTTCGCCGCGGGACAAACAAAGACCCAGTACTTC	CASSHFAAGQTKTQYF
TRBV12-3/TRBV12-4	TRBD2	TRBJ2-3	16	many	TGTGCCAGTCGCCGTGGGACTAGCGGGAACACAGATACGCAGTATTTT	CASRRGTSGNTDTQYF
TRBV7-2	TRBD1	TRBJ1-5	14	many	TGTGCCAGCAGCAATAGACAGGGGAATCAGCCCCAGCATTTT	CASSNRQGNQPQHF
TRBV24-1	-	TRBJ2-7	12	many	TGTGCCACCAGCCAAAACGAGAACGAGCAGTACTTC	CATSQNENEQYF
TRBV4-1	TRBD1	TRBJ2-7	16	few	TGCGCCAGCAGCCTAAAAAGGACAGGGGGGCCATCCGAGCAGTACTTC	CASSLKRTGGPSEQYF
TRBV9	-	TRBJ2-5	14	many	TGTGCCAGCAGCGTAGGGGGAGGAGGCGAGACCCAGTACTTC	CASSVGGGGETQYF
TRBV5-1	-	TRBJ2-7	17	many	TGCGCCAGCAGCTTCGGGCCCTCGGGGCCGACATCCTACGAGCAGTACTTC	CASSFGPSGPTSYEQYF
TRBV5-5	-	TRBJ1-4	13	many	TGTGCCAGCAGCTTGGTTCCGGGCGAAAAACTGTTTTTT	CASSLVPGEKLFF
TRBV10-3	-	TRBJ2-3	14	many	TGTGCCATCAGTGGTGGGGGGGCCACAGATACGCAGTATTTT	CAISGGGATDTQYF
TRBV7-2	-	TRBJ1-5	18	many	TGTGCCAGCAGCTTAGCGTCGGTAGGGGACTATAGCAATCAGCCCCAGCATTTT	CASSLASVGDYSNQPQHF
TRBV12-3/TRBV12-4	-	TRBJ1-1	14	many	TGTGCCAGCAGCTCAGGCGACCGAAACACTGAAGCTTTCTTT	CASSSGDRNTEAFF
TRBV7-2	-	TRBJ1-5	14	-	TGTGCCAGCAGCTTAGTGGGGGGCAATCAGCCCCAGAATTTT	CASSLVGGNQPQNF
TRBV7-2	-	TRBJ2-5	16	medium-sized	TGTGCCAGCAGTCCAACAACGGGACTTCCGGGGGAGACCCAGTACTTC	CASSPTTGLPGETQYF
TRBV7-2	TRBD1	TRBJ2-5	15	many	TGTGCCAGCAGCTTAGGAATAGGGGGCGCGGAGACCCAGTACTTC	CASSLGIGGAETQYF